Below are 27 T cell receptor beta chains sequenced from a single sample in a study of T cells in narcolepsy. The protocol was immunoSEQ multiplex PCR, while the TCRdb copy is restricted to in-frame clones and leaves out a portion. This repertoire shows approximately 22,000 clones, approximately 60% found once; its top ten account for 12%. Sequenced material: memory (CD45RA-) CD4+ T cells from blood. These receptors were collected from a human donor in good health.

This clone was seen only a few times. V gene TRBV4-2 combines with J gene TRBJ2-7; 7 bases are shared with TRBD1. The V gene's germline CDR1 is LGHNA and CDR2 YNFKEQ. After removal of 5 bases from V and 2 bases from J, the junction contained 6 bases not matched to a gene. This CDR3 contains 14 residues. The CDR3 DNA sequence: TGTGCCAGCAGCAAGGGGGACAGTCCCTACGAGCAGTACTTC. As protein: CASSKGDSPYEQYF.

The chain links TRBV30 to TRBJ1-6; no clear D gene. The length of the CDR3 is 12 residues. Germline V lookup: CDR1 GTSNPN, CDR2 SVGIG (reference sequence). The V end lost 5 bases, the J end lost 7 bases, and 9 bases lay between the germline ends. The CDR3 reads CAWAYGNSPLHF. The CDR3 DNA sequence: TGTGCCTGGGCCTACGGAAATTCACCCCTCCACTTT.

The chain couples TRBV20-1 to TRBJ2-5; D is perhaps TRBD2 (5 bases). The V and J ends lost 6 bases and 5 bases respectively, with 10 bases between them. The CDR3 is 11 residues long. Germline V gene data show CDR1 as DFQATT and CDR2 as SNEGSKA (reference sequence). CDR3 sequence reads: CSAEGGETQYF. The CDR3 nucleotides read TGCAGTGCGGAAGGCGGGGAGACCCAGTACTTC.

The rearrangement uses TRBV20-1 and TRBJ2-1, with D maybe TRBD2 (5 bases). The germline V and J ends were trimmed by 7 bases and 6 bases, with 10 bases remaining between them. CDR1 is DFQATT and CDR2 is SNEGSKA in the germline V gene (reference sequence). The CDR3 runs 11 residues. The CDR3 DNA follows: TGCAGTGGTGCAGGACTCAATGAGCAGTTCTTC. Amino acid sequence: CSGAGLNEQFF.

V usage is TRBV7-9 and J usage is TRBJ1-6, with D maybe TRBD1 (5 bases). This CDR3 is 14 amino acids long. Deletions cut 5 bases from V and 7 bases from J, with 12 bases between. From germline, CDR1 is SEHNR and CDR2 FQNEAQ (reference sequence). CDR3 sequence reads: CASSRTGANSPLHF. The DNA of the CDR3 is TGTGCCAGCAGCCGTACAGGAGCCAATTCACCCCTCCACTTT.

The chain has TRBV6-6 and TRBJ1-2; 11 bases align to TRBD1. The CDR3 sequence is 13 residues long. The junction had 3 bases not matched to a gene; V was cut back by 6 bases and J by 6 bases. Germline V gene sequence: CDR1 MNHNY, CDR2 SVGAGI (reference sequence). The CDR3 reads CASRRGQGDGYTF. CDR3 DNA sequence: TGTGCCAGCAGAAGGGGACAGGGGGATGGCTACACCTTC.

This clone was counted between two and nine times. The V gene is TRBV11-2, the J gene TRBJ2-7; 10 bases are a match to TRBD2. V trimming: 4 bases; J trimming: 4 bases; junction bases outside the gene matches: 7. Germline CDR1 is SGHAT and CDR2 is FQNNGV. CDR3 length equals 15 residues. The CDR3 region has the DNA TGTGCCAGCAGCTCTAGCGGGAGCCATCCGTACGAGCAGTACTTC. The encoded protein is CASSSSGSHPYEQYF.

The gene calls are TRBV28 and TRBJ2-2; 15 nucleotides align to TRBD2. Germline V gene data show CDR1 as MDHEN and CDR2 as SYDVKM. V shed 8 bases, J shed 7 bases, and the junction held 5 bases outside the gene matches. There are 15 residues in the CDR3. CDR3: CASRTSGGAGGELFF. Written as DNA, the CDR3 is TGTGCCAGCCGGACTAGCGGGGGGGCCGGCGGGGAGCTGTTTTTT. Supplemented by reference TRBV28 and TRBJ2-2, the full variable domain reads DVKVTQSSRYLVKRTGEKVFLECVQDMDHENMFWYRQDPGLGLRLIYFSYDVKMKEKGDIPEGYSVSREKKERFSLILESASTNQTSMYLCASRTSGGAGGELFFGEGSRLTVL.

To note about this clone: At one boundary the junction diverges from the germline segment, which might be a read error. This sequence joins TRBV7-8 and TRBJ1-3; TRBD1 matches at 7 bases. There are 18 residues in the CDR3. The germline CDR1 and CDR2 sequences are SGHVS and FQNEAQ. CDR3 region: CAISPTSRLTGTENTIYF. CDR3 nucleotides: TGTGCCATCAGCCCCACGTCCCGCCTGACAGGGACTGAAAACACCATATATTTT.

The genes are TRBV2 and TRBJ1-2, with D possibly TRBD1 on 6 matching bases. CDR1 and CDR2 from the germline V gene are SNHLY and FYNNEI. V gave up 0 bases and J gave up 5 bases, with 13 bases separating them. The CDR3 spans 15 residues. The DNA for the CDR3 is TGTGCCAGCAGTGAAGCGGAAGGAGGGGGTTATGGCTACACCTTC. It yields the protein CASSEAEGGGYGYTF.

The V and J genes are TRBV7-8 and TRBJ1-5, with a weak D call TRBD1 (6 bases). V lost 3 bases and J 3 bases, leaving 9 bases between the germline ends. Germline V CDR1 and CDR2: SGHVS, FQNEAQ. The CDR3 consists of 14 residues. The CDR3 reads CASSLAGDNQPQHF. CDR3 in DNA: TGTGCCAGCAGCTTGGCAGGGGACAATCAGCCCCAGCATTTT.

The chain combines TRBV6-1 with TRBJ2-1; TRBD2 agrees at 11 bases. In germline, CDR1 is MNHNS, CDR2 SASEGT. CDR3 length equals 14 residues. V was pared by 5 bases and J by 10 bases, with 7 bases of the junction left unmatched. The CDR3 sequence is CASSPLAGAGEQFF. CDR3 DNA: TGTGCCAGCAGTCCACTAGCGGGAGCGGGGGAGCAGTTCTTC.

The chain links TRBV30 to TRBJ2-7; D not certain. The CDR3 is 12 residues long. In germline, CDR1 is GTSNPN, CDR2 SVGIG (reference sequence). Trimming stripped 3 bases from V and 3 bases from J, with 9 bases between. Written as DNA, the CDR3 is TGTGCCTGGAGCCGTCCCCGCTACGAGCAGTACTTC. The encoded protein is CAWSRPRYEQYF.

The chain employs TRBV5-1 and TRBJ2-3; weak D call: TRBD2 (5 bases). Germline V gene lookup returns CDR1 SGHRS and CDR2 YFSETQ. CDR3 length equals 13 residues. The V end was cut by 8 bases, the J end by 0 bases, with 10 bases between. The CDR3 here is CASRGGSTDTQYF. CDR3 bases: TGCGCCAGTCGGGGTGGGAGCACAGATACGCAGTATTTT. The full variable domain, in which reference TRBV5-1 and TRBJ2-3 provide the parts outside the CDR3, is KAGVTQTPRYLIKTRGQQVTLSCSPISGHRSVSWYQQTPGQGLQFLFEYFSETQRNKGNFPGRFSGRQFSNSRSEMNVSTLELGDSALYLCASRGGSTDTQYFGPGTRLTVL.

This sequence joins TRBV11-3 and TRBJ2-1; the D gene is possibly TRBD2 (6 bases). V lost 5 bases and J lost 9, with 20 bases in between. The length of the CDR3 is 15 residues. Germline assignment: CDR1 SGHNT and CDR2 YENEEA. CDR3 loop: CASSGHRLGVAEQFF. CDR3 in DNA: TGTGCCAGCAGCGGGCACCGACTAGGCGTGGCTGAGCAGTTCTTC.

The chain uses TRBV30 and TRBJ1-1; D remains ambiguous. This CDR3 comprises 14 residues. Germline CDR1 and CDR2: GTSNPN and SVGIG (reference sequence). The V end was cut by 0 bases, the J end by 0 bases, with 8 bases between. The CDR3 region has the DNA TGTGCCTGGAGTGTAAGCGCGCTGAACACTGAAGCTTTCTTT. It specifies CAWSVSALNTEAFF. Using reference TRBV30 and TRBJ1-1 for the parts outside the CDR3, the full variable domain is SQTIHQWPATLVQPVGSPLSLECTVEGTSNPNLYWYRQAAGRGLQLLFYSVGIGQISSEVPQNLSASRPQDRQFILSSKKLLLSDSGFYLCAWSVSALNTEAFFGQGTRLTVV.

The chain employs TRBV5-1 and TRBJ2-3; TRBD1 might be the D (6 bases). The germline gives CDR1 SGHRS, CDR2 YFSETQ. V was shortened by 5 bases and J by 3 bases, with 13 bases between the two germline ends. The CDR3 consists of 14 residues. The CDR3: CASRRDISTDTQYF. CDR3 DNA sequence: TGCGCCAGCAGACGGGACATTAGTACAGATACGCAGTATTTT.

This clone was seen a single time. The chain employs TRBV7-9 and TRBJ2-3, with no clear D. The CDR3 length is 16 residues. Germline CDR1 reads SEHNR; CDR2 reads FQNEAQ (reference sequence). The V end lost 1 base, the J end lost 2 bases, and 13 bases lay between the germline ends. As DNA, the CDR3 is TGTGCCAGCAGCTTAGAACCGAGCTTAAACACAGATACGCAGTATTTT. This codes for CASSLEPSLNTDTQYF.

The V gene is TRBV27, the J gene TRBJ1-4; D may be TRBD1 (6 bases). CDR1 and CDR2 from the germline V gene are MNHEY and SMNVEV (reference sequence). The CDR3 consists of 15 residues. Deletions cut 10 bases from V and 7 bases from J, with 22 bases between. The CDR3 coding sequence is TGTGCCACCAAAGCCAATCCCCAGGGGCCTGAAAAACTGTTTTTT. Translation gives CATKANPQGPEKLFF. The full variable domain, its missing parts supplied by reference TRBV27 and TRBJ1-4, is EAQVTQNPRYLITVTGKKLTVTCSQNMNHEYMSWYRQDPGLGLRQIYYSMNVEVTDKGDVPEGYKVSRKEKRNFPLILESPSPNQTSLYFCATKANPQGPEKLFFGSGTQLSVL.

This CDR3 reads CASSFFNVGTGYFSEQYF. In nucleotides, the CDR3 is TGTGCCAGCAGTTTTTTCAACGTAGGGACAGGGTACTTCAGCGAGCAGTACTTC. The rearrangement links TRBV27 to TRBJ2-7; 9 nucleotides match TRBD1. The V and J ends lost 3 bases and 6 bases, in that order; junction bases with no gene match: 18. Per germline, CDR1 MNHEY and CDR2 SMNVEV (reference sequence). CDR3 length: 18 amino acids.

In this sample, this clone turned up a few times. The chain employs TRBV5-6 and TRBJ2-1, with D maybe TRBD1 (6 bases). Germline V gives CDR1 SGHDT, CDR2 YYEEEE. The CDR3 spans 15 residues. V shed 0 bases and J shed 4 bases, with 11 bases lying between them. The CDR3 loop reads CASSLVGGLYNEQFF. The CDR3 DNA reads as TGTGCCAGCAGCTTGGTTGGGGGCCTGTACAATGAGCAGTTCTTC.

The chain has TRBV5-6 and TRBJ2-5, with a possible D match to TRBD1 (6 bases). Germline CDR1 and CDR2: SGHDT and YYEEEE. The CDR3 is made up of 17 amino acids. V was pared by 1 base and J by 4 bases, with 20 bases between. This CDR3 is CASSLLDLGAQRETQYF. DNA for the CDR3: TGTGCCAGCAGCTTGCTGGATCTGGGGGCCCAGAGAGAGACCCAGTACTTC. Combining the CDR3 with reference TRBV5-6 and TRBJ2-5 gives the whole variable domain DAGVTQSPTHLIKTRGQQVTLRCSPKSGHDTVSWYQQALGQGPQFIFQYYEEEERQRGNFPDRFSGHQFPNYSSELNVNALLLGDSALYLCASSLLDLGAQRETQYFGPGTRLLVL.

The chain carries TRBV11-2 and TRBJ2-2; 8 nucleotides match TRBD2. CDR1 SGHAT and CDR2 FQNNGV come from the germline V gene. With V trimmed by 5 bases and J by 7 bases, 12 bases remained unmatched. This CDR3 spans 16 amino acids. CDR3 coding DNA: TGTGCCAGCAGCGCCGGGACTAGGGGGTGGGGCGGGGAGCTGTTTTTT. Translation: CASSAGTRGWGGELFF.

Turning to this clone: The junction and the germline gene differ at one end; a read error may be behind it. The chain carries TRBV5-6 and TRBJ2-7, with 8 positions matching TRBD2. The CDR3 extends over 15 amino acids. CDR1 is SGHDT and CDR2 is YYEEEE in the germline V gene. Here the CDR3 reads CARSRRGGTPYEQYF. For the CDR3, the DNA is TGTGCCCGCAGCCGACGGGGGGGCACGCCCTACGAGCAGTACTTC. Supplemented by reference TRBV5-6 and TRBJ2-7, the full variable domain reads DAGVTQSPTHLIKTRGQQVTLRCSPKSGHDTVSWYQQALGQGPQFIFQYYEEEERQRGNFPDRFSGHQFPNYSSELNVNALLLGDSALYLCARSRRGGTPYEQYFGPGTRLTVT.

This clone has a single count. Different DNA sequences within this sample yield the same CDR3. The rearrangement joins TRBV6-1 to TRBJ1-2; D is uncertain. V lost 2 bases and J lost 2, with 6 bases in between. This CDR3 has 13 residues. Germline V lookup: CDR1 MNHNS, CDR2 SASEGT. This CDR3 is CASSERRNYGYTF. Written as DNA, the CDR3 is TGTGCCAGCAGTGAAAGGAGGAACTATGGCTACACCTTC.

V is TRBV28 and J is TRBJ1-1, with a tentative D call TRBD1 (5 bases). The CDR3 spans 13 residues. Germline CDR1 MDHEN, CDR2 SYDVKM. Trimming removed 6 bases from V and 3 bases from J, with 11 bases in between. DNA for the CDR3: TGTGCCAGCAGCCCCGGGGGGTACACTGAAGCTTTCTTT. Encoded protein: CASSPGGYTEAFF.

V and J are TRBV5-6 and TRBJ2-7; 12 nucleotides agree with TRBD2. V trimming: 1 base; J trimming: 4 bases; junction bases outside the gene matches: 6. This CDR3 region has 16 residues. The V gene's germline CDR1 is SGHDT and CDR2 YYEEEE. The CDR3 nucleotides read TGTGCCAGCAGCTTGATCGGAACTAGCGGGGGGTACGAGCAGTACTTC. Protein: CASSLIGTSGGYEQYF.